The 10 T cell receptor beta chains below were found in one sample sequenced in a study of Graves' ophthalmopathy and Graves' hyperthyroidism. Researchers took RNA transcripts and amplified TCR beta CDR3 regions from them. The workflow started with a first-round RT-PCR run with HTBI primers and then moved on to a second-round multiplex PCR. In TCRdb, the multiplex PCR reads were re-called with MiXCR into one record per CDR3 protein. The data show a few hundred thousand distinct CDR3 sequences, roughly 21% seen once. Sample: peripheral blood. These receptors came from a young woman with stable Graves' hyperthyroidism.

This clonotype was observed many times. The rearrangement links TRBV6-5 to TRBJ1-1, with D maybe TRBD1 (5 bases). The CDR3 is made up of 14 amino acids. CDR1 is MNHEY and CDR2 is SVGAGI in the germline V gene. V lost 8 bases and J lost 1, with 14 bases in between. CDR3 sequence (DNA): TGTGCCAGCGCTAACAGGTTCTCGAACACTGAAGCTTTCTTT. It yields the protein CASANRFSNTEAFF.

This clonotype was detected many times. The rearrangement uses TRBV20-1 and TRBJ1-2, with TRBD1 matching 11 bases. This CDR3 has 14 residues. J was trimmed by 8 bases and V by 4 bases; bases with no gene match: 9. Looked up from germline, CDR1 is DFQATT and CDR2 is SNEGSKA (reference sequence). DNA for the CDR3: TGCAGTGCTATCCATGGACAGGGGGCGTGGGGCTACACCTTC. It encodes CSAIHGQGAWGYTF.

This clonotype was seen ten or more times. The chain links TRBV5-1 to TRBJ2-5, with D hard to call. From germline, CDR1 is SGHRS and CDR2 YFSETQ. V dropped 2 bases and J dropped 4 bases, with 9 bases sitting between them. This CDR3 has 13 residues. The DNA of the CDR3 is TGCGCCAGCAGCTTTTCTGAGGCAGAGACCCAGTACTTC. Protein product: CASSFSEAETQYF.

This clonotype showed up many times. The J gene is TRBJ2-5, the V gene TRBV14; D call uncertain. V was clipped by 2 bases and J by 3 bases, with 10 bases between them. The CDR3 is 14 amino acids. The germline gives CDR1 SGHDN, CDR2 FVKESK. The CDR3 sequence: CASSQFDSKETQYF. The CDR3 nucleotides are TGTGCCAGCAGCCAATTCGACTCTAAAGAGACCCAGTACTTC.

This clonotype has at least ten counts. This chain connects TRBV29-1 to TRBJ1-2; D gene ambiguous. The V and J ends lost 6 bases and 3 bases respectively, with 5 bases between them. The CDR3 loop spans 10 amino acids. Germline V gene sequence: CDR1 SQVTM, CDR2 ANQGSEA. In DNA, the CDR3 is TGCAGCGTCCATGACTATGGCTACACCTTC. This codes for CSVHDYGYTF.

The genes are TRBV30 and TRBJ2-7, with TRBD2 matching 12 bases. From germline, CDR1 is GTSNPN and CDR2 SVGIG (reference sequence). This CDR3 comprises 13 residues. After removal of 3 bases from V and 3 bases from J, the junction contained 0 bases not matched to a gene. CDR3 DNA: TGTGCCTGGAGACTAGCGGGAGGCTACGAGCAGTACTTC. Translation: CAWRLAGGYEQYF.

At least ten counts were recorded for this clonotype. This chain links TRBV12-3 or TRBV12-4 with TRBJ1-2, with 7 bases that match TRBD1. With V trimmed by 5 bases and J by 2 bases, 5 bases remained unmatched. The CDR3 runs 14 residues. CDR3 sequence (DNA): TGTGCCAGCAGTCCGACAGGGCCCAACTATGGCTACACCTTC. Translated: CASSPTGPNYGYTF.

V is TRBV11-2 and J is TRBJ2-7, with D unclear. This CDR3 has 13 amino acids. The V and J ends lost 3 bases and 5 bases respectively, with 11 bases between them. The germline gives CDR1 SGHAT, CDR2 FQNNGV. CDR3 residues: CASSFFGVDEQYF. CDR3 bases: TGTGCCAGCAGCTTCTTCGGCGTCGACGAGCAGTACTTC.

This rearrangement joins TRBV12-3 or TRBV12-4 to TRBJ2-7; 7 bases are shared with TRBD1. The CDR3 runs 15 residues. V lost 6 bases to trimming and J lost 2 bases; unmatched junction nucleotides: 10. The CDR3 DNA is TGTGCCAGCAGCCAACCCGGACAGGTCCCCTACGAGCAGTACTTC. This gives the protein CASSQPGQVPYEQYF.

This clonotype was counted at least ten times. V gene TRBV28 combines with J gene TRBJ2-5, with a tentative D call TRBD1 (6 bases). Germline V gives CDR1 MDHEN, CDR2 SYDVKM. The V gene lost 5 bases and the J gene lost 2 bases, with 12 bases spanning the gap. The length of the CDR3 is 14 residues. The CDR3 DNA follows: TGTGCCAGCAGTACCCTGACAGGACAAGAGACCCAGTACTTC. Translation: CASSTLTGQETQYF.